Reported below is one TCR beta chain. No cognate antigen has been identified for it. No base qualities exist here, and no much larger clone lies one base off it. At diagnosis, tumor, uninvolved tumor-adjacent lung and peripheral blood were collected and then preserved as a mix of FFPE and fresh-frozen material. For TCR repertoire profiling, blood samples were analyzed in the form of peripheral blood mononuclear cells. TCR beta CDR3 regions were sequenced from DNA using the immunoSEQ Assay. The paper's data handling went like this. To compute T cell density, TCR beta template counts were normalized to usable DNA, which was estimated by amplifying housekeeping genes. Richness was estimated using the preseqR package, with extrapolation to 400,000 templates for PBMC samples and to 120,000 templates for tissue samples. Clonality was defined by subtracting Pielou's evenness from one. Tissue-enriched TCRs were identified through differential abundance testing performed on productive amino-acid clonotypes, with a minimum total count of 5 and an alpha of 0.1. The Jaccard Index and the Morisita Overlap Index were used to quantify repertoire overlap between compartments. GLIPH grouped TCR beta CDR3s together with public tetramer-defined viral CDR3s, and a viral motif had to include at least three viral sequences and show V-gene enrichment. TCRdb limited this immuneACCESS table to in-frame rearrangements with V and J called. A share of clones is missing; checked studies link under half to unresolved V genes, and the rest is unexplained. D and trimming come from the DNA, and the V and J calls and clone size come from that table. The sample yields over 30,000 clones; 86% were counted once. The biggest ten clones account for about 5.6% of the sample.

This entry belongs to a study of T cells in localized non-small cell lung cancer (dated by TCRdb to 2019 to 2021). Looking at the study overall: The study analyzed T cell repertoires of hundreds of early-stage NSCLC patients, comparing tumors and uninvolved tumor-adjacent lungs. The cohort consisted of approximately 240 treatment-naive NSCLC patients whose localized lung tumors had been resected. NSCLC patients had a mean age of around 61 years, and 129 were male and around 99 female.

Broader findings and caveats from the paper: Longer overall survival was associated with higher blood T cell density, whereas shorter survival was associated with higher adjacent-lung clonality. Because multi-region tumor sequencing was not done, intratumor heterogeneity could not be ruled out. A median of approximately 50 of the top 100 tumor clones turned up in the paired uninvolved adjacent lung, and around 27 of those clones also ranked among the top 100 of that same adjacent lung. Since the design was exploratory, TCR variables were selected using unadjusted p-values with no false-discovery rate correction. Uninvolved tumor-adjacent lung showed the highest T cell clonality, higher than tumor, which suggests more focused antigenic responses in the adjacent lung.

CDR1 and CDR2 are read off the germline V gene (reference sequence) as SGHNT and YYREEE. Ends trimmed: V by 0 bases, J by 4 bases; bases unmatched to a gene: 9. The cysteine opens and the phenylalanine closes a CDR3 of 16 amino acids. The entry retains the CDR3 DNA only, 48 bases that are in frame from base 1. The rearrangement combines TRBV5-4 with TRBJ1-2, with TRBD1 matching 7 junction bases. Specimen: peripheral blood mononuclear cells, collected before any cancer treatment. The clonotype comes from a male donor older than 55 with stage II lung adenocarcinoma. The CDR3: CASSLEGTAQAYGYTF. The DNA is as follows: TGTGCCAGCAGCTTGGAGGGGACAGCCCAAGCCTATGGCTACACCTTC. The CDR3 plus the reference TRBV5-4 and TRBJ1-2 genes for the other parts give the full variable domain: ETGVTQSPTHLIKTRGQQVTLRCSSQSGHNTVSWYQQALGQGPQFIFQYYREEENGRGNFPPRFSGLQFPNYSSELNVNALELDDSALYLCASSLEGTAQAYGYTFGSGTRLTVV.